Detailed here is one T cell receptor (beta chain). The antigen is undetermined. Amplification targeted TCR beta CDR3 regions from RNA transcripts. HTBI primers were employed in a first-round RT-PCR of the TCR CDR3. Each CDR3 protein is one row after TCRdb ran MiXCR on the multiplex PCR reads. Of a few hundred thousand distinct CDR3 sequences listed, approximately 16% are singletons. These data are taken from a study of T cells in Graves' hyperthyroidism and ophthalmopathy. Study-wide context: Before treatment of any kind, peripheral blood was taken at initial diagnosis.

Study results and caveats: For ophthalmopathy, model prediction preceded onset by a median roughly 6.2 months.

V gave up 5 bases and J gave up 11 bases, with 13 bases separating them. Germline lookup yields CDR1 DFQATT and CDR2 SNEGSKA (reference sequence). CDR3 length equals 11 residues. The V call is TRBV20-1, the J call TRBJ1-5; no reliable D call. The sequence was collected from a woman in her forties or fifties with Graves' hyperthyroidism that later progressed to Graves' ophthalmopathy. The sample taken for sequencing was blood. The CDR3, as DNA: TGCAGTGCTGTTCGGCGTAGGTCCCAGCATTTT. This sequence encodes CSAVRRRSQHF.